This TCR beta chain comes out of a study of Ad26.COV2.S vaccination and SARS-CoV-2 variants. Study at large: Doses of Ad26.COV2.S were injected into muscle once or twice, 56 days apart. Regarding the study as a whole: Vaccinees and placebo recipients showed similar non-spike TCR breadth. It was reported that spike-specific CD8+ and CD4+ T cell responses were substantially broad after vaccination.

With regard to this clone: The antigen remains unidentified.

The CDR3 is 14 amino acids. Germline V gene sequence: CDR1 SGHTA, CDR2 FQGTGA. V was trimmed by 2 bases and J by 0 bases, leaving 6 bases between them. Clones were read by immunoSEQ multiplex PCR, and TCRdb kept only the in-frame ones, dropping some. The data show a few hundred thousand clones, roughly 80% seen once. Treatment given: about 20 received Ad26.COV2.S at low or high dose, single or two shots; 5 received placebo; per-sample allocation not given. Collection of samples fell on day 63 after the first vaccine or placebo injection. The TCR sequence derives from a person aged 18 to 65 who received the Ad26.COV2.S COVID-19 vaccine or a placebo. The chain is built from TRBV7-3 and TRBJ2-3; D remains ambiguous. Material: peripheral blood, obtained in a trial of Ad26.COV2.S vaccine versus placebo. CDR3: CASSLLGSTDTQYF. The CDR3 DNA reads as TGTGCCAGCAGCTTACTCGGTAGCACAGATACGCAGTATTTT.